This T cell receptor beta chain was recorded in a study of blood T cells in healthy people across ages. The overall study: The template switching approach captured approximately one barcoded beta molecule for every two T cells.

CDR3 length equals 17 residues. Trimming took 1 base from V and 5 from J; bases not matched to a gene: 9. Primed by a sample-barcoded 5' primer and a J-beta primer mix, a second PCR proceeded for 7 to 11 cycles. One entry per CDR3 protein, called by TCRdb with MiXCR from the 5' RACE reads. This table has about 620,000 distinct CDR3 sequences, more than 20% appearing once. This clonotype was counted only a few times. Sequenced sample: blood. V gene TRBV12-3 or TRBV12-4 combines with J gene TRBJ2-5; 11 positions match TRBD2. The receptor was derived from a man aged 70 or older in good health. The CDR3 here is CASSLGETSGSDETQYF. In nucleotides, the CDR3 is TGTGCCAGCAGTTTAGGGGAAACTAGCGGGAGTGACGAGACCCAGTACTTC.